Sequencing of this TCR beta chain was carried out in a study of cytomegalovirus exposure and HLA in healthy donors. General study points: Reportedly, cytomegalovirus status was diagnosed with high sensitivity and specificity.

On this clone itself: Its target is not known.

The CDR3 extends over 14 amino acids. Trimming pared 1 base from V and 1 base from J, leaving 7 bases between. Germline V gene sequence: CDR1 LGHNA, CDR2 YSLEER. The PCR contained 60 Vbeta and 13 Jbeta primers. Profiling relied on immunoSEQ multiplex PCR, and the TCRdb table lists in-frame clones only, not all of them. The sample yields under 150,000 clones, approximately 75% seen once. The gene calls are TRBV4-3 and TRBJ1-2; no definite D call. Sequencing was performed on PBMCs. The origin of this receptor is a male donor in good health and CMV-seronegative. The CDR3 bases are TGCGCCAGCAGCCAAGGTTACAGTAACTATGGCTACACCTTC. Encoded protein: CASSQGYSNYGYTF.